This TCR beta chain was captured in a study of radiotherapy plus CTLA-4 blockade in lung cancer. This clone is termed medium-sized (0.01 to 0.1%). Its antigen is as yet unknown. Only in-frame clones appear in the TCRdb table, and some are missing; sequencing was by immunoSEQ multiplex PCR. This sample yields about 41,000 clones, of which 60% to 80% are seen a single time; under 9.5% belongs to the top ten. In chemo-refractory metastatic non-small-cell lung cancer, patients got ipilimumab CTLA-4 blockade together with focal radiation. Germline V gene lookup returns CDR1 MNHEY and CDR2 SMNVEV (reference sequence). The CDR3 runs 14 residues. Trimming removed 4 bases from V and 2 bases from J, with 10 bases in between. Study outcomes and limitations: The best predictor of response was reported to be early blood T cell clone dynamics, with interferon-beta. An expansion of tumor-derived TCR clones occurred in blood after radiotherapy plus ipilimumab.

The gene calls are TRBV27 and TRBJ2-3; D remains ambiguous. Sequences were derived from peripheral blood, sampled from a patient treated with radiotherapy plus ipilimumab. This TCR derives from a human donor with non-small cell lung cancer who had stable disease on radiotherapy plus ipilimumab. The CDR3 coding sequence is TGTGCCAGCAGTTCCCACCCTGTCACAGATACGCAGTATTTT. Encoded protein: CASSSHPVTDTQYF.